A single sample gave rise to the 4 T cell receptor beta chains below, sequenced in a study of CD8+CD57+ T cells in acquired aplastic anemia. Profiles of TCR beta VDJ and CDR3 were generated from a genomic DNA template. From the reads, TCRdb called clonotypes with MiXCR, one entry per CDR3 protein. Of just over 400,000 distinct CDR3 sequences listed, 60% to 80% are singletons. Sample: sorted CD4+, CD8+, or CD8+CD57+ T cells (not recorded which) from PBMCs. The receptor source for this set is a human donor in good health, serving as a control.

This clonotype has at least ten counts. The chain joins TRBV6-6 to TRBJ1-2; perhaps TRBD1 as D (5 bases). The CDR3 covers 12 residues. Trimming stripped 6 bases from V and 8 bases from J, with 13 bases between. From germline, CDR1 is MNHNY and CDR2 SVGAGI (reference sequence). The CDR3 DNA sequence: TGTGCCAGCAGGGGACCGGCCAGGGGCTACACCTTC. Residues: CASRGPARGYTF.

In the case of this clonotype: At one end, the junction sequence differs from germline, possibly due to a read error. The DNA for the CDR3 is TGTGCCTGCAGCCAAGAGCGGGGGTTGAGCACCATATATTTT. Amino acids: CACSQERGLSTIYF. The chain couples TRBV14 to TRBJ1-3, with D maybe TRBD1 (5 bases). The CDR3 has 14 residues. Germline loops: CDR1 SGHDN, CDR2 FVKESK.

The V and J genes are TRBV6-5 and TRBJ2-7; D is perhaps TRBD1 or TRBD2 (5 bases each). V was trimmed by 6 bases and J by 0 bases, leaving 12 bases between them. Germline V gene lookup returns CDR1 MNHEY and CDR2 SVGAGI. This CDR3 is built from 14 residues. DNA of the CDR3: TGTGCCAGCAGGGGGGACCGGAGCTCCTACGAGCAGTACTTC. This gives the protein CASRGDRSSYEQYF.

Of note for this clonotype: No DNA is shown, since the ends of the CDR3 on it are uncertain; the CDR3 is the one TCRdb lists. The chain combines TRBV9 with TRBJ2-7. The CDR3 sequence runs 16 residues, both termini included. Germline values: CDR1 SGDLS, CDR2 YYNGEE. The CDR3 sequence: CASSVLRLHLRFAQYF.